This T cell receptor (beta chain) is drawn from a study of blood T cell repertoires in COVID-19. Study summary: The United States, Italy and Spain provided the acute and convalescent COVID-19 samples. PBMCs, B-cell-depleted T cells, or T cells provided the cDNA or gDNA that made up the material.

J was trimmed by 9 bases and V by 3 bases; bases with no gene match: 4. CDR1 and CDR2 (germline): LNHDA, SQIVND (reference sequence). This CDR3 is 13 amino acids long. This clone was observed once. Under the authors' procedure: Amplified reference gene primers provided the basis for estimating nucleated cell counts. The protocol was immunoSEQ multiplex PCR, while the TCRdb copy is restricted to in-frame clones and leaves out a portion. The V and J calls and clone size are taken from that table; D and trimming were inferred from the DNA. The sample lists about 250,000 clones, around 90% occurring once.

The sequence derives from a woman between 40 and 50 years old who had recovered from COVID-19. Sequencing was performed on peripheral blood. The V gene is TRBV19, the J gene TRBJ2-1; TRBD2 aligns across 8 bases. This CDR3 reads CASSILAGGEQFF. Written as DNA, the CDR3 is TGTGCCAGTAGTATTCTTGCGGGGGGTGAGCAGTTCTTC.